These T cell receptor beta chains were read from a single sample in a study of blood T cell repertoires in COVID-19. Clones were read by immunoSEQ multiplex PCR, and TCRdb kept only the in-frame ones, dropping some. The repertoire holds hundreds of thousands of clones, with under 90% as singletons. Source material: peripheral blood. The receptors here all came from a woman in her 40s with active or convalescent COVID-19. The CDR3 runs from the conserved cysteine through the conserved F or W. Fields, in order: V gene, clone size, D gene, J gene, CDR3 protein, CDR3 DNA. The D gene is left open where the match is weak. Size tells how often a clone was seen (once, few, many) or the class of an expanded clone, and some rows leave it out.

>TRBV5-4|NA|TRBD2|TRBJ2-1
CASSPERGNEQFF
TGTGCCAGCAGCCCGGAGCGGGGTAATGAGCAGTTCTTC
>TRBV6-2/TRBV6-3|NA|NA|TRBJ2-2
CASSQNTARGELFF
TGTGCCAGCAGTCAAAATACTGCCCGCGGGGAGCTGTTTTTT
>TRBV4-1|NA|NA|TRBJ1-4
CASSQDHGAVEKLFF
TGCGCCAGCAGCCAAGATCATGGGGCAGTCGAAAAACTGTTTTTT
>TRBV2|NA|TRBD2|TRBJ2-5
CASRPGLAGVETQYF
TGTGCCAGCAGGCCGGGACTAGCGGGGGTAGAGACCCAGTACTTC
>TRBV30|NA|TRBD1|TRBJ1-1
CAWKMTGGTAFF
TGTGCCTGGAAGATGACAGGGGGGACAGCTTTCTTT
>TRBV3-1/TRBV3-2|NA|NA|TRBJ2-1
CASSQVLRSYNEQFF
TGTGCCAGCAGCCAAGTGCTACGCTCCTACAATGAGCAGTTCTTC
>TRBV9|NA|NA|TRBJ1-5
CASSVEGGYNQPQHF
TGTGCCAGCAGCGTAGAAGGAGGGTACAATCAGCCCCAGCATTTT
>TRBV7-6|few|NA|TRBJ2-1
CASSLWQGQGNEQFF
TGTGCCAGCAGCTTATGGCAGGGTCAGGGCAATGAGCAGTTCTTC
>TRBV7-8|NA|TRBD2|TRBJ2-7
CASSQGLAVMYEQYF
TGTGCCAGCAGCCAGGGACTAGCGGTAATGTACGAGCAGTACTTC
>TRBV7-3|NA|TRBD1|TRBJ2-6
CASSSPGQGRSGANVLTF
TGTGCCAGCAGCTCCCCGGGACAGGGGAGGTCTGGGGCCAACGTCCTGACTTTC
>TRBV19|NA|NA|TRBJ1-1
CASSSITGNTEAFF
TGTGCCAGTAGTTCCATCACAGGGAACACTGAAGCTTTCTTT
>TRBV2|NA|TRBD2|TRBJ2-1
CASSESASGGNNEQFF
TGTGCCAGCAGTGAATCGGCTAGCGGGGGGAACAATGAGCAGTTCTTC
>TRBV4-2|NA|TRBD1|TRBJ2-2
CASSQGTGDTGELFF
TGTGCCAGCAGCCAAGGGACAGGGGACACCGGGGAGCTGTTTTTT
>TRBV5-6|NA|TRBD1|TRBJ1-4
CASSSWGQRGWEKLFF
TGTGCCAGCAGCTCATGGGGACAGAGAGGGTGGGAAAAACTGTTTTTT
>TRBV27|NA|TRBD1|TRBJ2-5
CASSPTGSGETQYF
TGTGCCAGCAGTCCGACAGGGTCGGGGGAGACCCAGTACTTC
>TRBV7-8|NA|NA|TRBJ2-7
CASSLALRGYEQYF
TGTGCCAGCAGCTTAGCGCTGAGGGGGTACGAGCAGTACTTC
>TRBV30|NA|NA|TRBJ2-7
CAWSLPGDVSYEQYF
TGTGCCTGGAGTCTCCCGGGGGACGTATCCTACGAGCAGTACTTC
>TRBV30|NA|NA|TRBJ2-4
CAWSVTRNLNIQYF
TGTGCCTGGAGTGTAACTCGAAACCTGAATATCCAGTACTTC
>TRBV2|NA|TRBD1|TRBJ1-5
CASSERAGGEISNQPQHF
TGTGCCAGCAGTGAAAGGGCAGGGGGCGAAATTAGCAATCAGCCCCAGCATTTT
>TRBV25-1|NA|TRBD1|TRBJ1-2
CASSRQGPSDDYGYTF
TGTGCCAGCAGTCGACAGGGGCCGTCTGACGACTATGGCTACACCTTC
>TRBV6-5|NA|TRBD1|TRBJ1-4
CASSLDRVANEKLFF
TGTGCCAGCAGCCTCGACAGGGTGGCTAATGAAAAACTGTTTTTT
>TRBV11-3|NA|NA|TRBJ1-1
CASAGDKAFF
TGTGCCAGCGCCGGGGATAAGGCTTTCTTT
>TRBV9|NA|TRBD1|TRBJ1-2
CASSVGTGGNYGYTF
TGTGCCAGCAGCGTCGGGACAGGGGGCAACTATGGCTACACCTTC
>TRBV5-4|NA|TRBD2|TRBJ2-3
CASSSAGGTDTQYF
TGTGCCAGCAGCTCGGCGGGAGGCACAGATACGCAGTATTTT
>TRBV30|NA|TRBD1|TRBJ2-7
CAWRRGQVYEQYF
TGTGCCTGGAGGCGGGGACAGGTCTACGAGCAGTACTTC
>TRBV5-1|NA|NA|TRBJ1-6
CASSLSGEYSPLHF
TGCGCCAGCAGCTTGTCGGGGGAATATTCACCCCTCCACTTT
>TRBV9|NA|TRBD1|TRBJ2-3
CASSVTGTGDTDTQYF
TGTGCCAGCAGCGTTACCGGGACAGGGGACACAGATACGCAGTATTTT
>TRBV19|NA|NA|TRBJ1-1
CASTLWGRMNTEAFF
TGTGCCAGTACCCTCTGGGGCAGAATGAACACTGAAGCTTTCTTT
>TRBV15|NA|TRBD1|TRBJ1-2
CATSRATQGGGYTF
TGTGCCACCAGCAGAGCCACACAGGGGGGGGGCTACACCTTC
>TRBV19|NA|NA|TRBJ2-3
CASAGADTQYF
TGTGCCAGTGCCGGGGCAGATACGCAGTATTTT
>TRBV5-5|NA|TRBD1|TRBJ1-5
CASSLGPTADRGGNQPQHF
TGTGCCAGCAGCTTGGGGCCGACCGCGGACAGGGGAGGCAATCAGCCCCAGCATTTT
>TRBV7-3|few|NA|TRBJ1-1
CASSFGDMNTEAFF
TGTGCCAGCAGCTTCGGGGACATGAACACTGAAGCTTTCTTT
>TRBV30|NA|NA|TRBJ2-5
CAWSVGPGFETQYF
TGTGCCTGGAGTGTCGGTCCAGGGTTCGAGACCCAGTACTTC